There are a few counts of the clone carrying this T cell receptor beta chain. Its matching antigen is unknown. The sample originates from a study of OX40 agonist ivuxolimab in advanced cancers. This CDR3 spans 11 amino acids. V was clipped by 6 bases and J by 7 bases, with 12 bases between them. CDR1 SQVTM and CDR2 ANQGSEA come from the germline V gene. Measured with immunoSEQ multiplex PCR; TCRdb has only the in-frame clones, and not every one. The data show under 90,000 clones, with approximately 89% seen just once and approximately 0.2% held by the top ten. Study-wide points: Expanded peripheral T-cell antigen specificity went undetermined.

The V gene is TRBV29-1, the J gene TRBJ1-1; no definite D call. The specimen was CD4+ or CD8+ T cells sorted from blood, collected in a trial of the OX40 agonist ivuxolimab. The clonotype was recovered from an adult with an advanced solid tumor such as melanoma, head and neck, liver or kidney cancer. The CDR3 coding sequence is TGCAGCGTAGAGAGACAAAGTGAAGCTTTCTTT. The encoded protein is CSVERQSEAFF. Full variable domain (remainder filled in from reference TRBV29-1 and TRBJ1-1): SAVISQKPSRDICQRGTSLTIQCQVDSQVTMMFWYRQQPGQSLTLIATANQGSEATYESGFVIDKFPISRPNLTFSTLTVSNMSPEDSSIYLCSVERQSEAFFGQGTRLTVV.